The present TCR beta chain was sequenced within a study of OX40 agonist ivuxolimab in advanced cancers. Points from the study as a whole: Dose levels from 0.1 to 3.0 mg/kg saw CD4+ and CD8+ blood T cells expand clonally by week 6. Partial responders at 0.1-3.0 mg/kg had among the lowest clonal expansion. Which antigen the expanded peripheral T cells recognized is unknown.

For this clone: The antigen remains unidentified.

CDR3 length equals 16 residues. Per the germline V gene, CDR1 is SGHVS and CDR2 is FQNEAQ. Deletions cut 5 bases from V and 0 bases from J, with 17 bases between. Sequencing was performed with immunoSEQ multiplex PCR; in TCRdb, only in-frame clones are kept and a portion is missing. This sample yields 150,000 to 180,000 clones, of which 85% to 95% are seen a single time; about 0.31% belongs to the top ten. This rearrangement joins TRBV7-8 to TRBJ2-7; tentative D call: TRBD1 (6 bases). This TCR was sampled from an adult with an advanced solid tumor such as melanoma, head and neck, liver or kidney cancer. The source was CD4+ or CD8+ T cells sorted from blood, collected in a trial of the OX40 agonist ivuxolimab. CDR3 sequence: CASSPLRGTVSYEQYF. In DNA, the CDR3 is TGTGCCAGCAGCCCTCTTAGGGGGACCGTCTCCTACGAGCAGTACTTC.